This is a list of T cell receptor beta chains from one sample in a study of cytomegalovirus exposure and HLA in healthy donors. TCRdb keeps only in-frame clones here, not all; method: immunoSEQ multiplex PCR. The table has about 200,000 clones, 83% seen once. Sequencing was carried out using PBMCs. The source of these receptors is a girl aged 5 to 17 in good health and CMV-seronegative. Both conserved end residues are part of each CDR3. A D gene is named only where the DNA matches it firmly. Rows give clone size only sometimes, using once, few, many, or a class for an expanded clone.

d_gene	abundance	v_gene	j_gene	CDR3nt	CDR3aa
TRBD1	-	TRBV18	TRBJ2-3	TGTGCCAGCTCACCGACAGGGTTGCGCACAGATACGCAGTATTTT	CASSPTGLRTDTQYF
TRBD1	few	TRBV19	TRBJ1-5	TGTGCCAGTTCCGGGACAGTTAGCCAGCCCCAGCATTTT	CASSGTVSQPQHF
-	-	TRBV5-5	TRBJ2-7	TGTGCCAGCAGCGCGGATGTCAGAACCTACGAGCAGTACTTC	CASSADVRTYEQYF
-	-	TRBV10-3	TRBJ1-6	TGTGCCATCAATGGGGAGGTAGCCAGAATGCTACGAAAGCCACCCCTCCACTTT	CAINGEVARMLRKPPLHF
-	once	TRBV7-9	TRBJ1-2	TGTGCCAGCAGAGGGGATAACTATGGCTACACCTTC	CASRGDNYGYTF
-	-	TRBV7-2	TRBJ2-1	TGTGCCAGCAGCTTAGTCCCCCCGAGATTGGAGGGTGAGCAGTTCTTC	CASSLVPPRLEGEQFF
-	once	TRBV28	TRBJ1-1	TGTGCCAGCTATACACCCTGGGGGGAAGAAGCTTTCTTT	CASYTPWGEEAFF
TRBD1	-	TRBV30	TRBJ1-2	TGTGCCTGGGCCGTAACAGGGGGCCATGGCTACACCTTC	CAWAVTGGHGYTF
-	-	TRBV6-5	TRBJ2-5	TGTGCCACTCGGCGCGGGACCCAAGAGACCCAGTACTTC	CATRRGTQETQYF
-	-	TRBV28	TRBJ2-3	TGTGCCAGCAGCCCTCCCGGGACTCGCACAGATACGCAGTATTTT	CASSPPGTRTDTQYF
-	-	TRBV2	TRBJ2-7	TGTGCCAGCAGTGGACAGTCATGGGACTACGAGCAGTACTTC	CASSGQSWDYEQYF
TRBD2	-	TRBV9	TRBJ2-5	TGTGCCAGCAGCTGGACTAGTGGGGTTGAGACCCAGTACTTC	CASSWTSGVETQYF
-	few	TRBV6-6	TRBJ2-4	TGTGCCAGCAACTCTCAGGAAAACATTCAGTACTTC	CASNSQENIQYF
-	-	TRBV6-5	TRBJ1-2	TGTGCCAGCAGGAGAAACAGGGAATATGGCTACACCTTC	CASRRNREYGYTF
-	-	TRBV4-3	TRBJ1-2	TGCGCCAGCAGCCAAGTTACAGGGTCGTCTGATGGCTACACCTTC	CASSQVTGSSDGYTF
TRBD1	-	TRBV27	TRBJ1-3	TGTGCCAGCAGTTGGGACAGATCTGGAAACACCATATATTTT	CASSWDRSGNTIYF
TRBD1	-	TRBV4-1	TRBJ1-5	TGCGCCAGCAGCCAAGATCTGGGACAGATCTATAGCAATCAGCCCCAGCATTTT	CASSQDLGQIYSNQPQHF
-	-	TRBV5-1	TRBJ1-2	TGCGCCAGCAGCCGAGAGGCAGGGAATGGCTACACCTTC	CASSREAGNGYTF
-	-	TRBV9	TRBJ1-1	TGTGCCAGCAGCGTAGGGATACATGACATGAACACTGAAGCTTTCTTT	CASSVGIHDMNTEAFF
-	-	TRBV5-4	TRBJ1-1	TGTGCCAGCAGCCACCGCGACAGTGTGAACACTGAAGCTTTCTTT	CASSHRDSVNTEAFF
TRBD1	-	TRBV29-1	TRBJ2-6	TGCAGCGTTGGGACAGGGGCTGGGGCCAACGTCCTGACTTTC	CSVGTGAGANVLTF
-	-	TRBV18	TRBJ1-5	TGTGCCAGCTCATTTGACAGCCCGTATAGCAATCAGCCCCAGCATTTT	CASSFDSPYSNQPQHF
TRBD1	-	TRBV7-2	TRBJ1-5	TGTGCCAGCAGCTTAGACGGGACAGGGTGGGATAGCAATCAGCCCCAGCATTTT	CASSLDGTGWDSNQPQHF
TRBD1	-	TRBV19	TRBJ1-5	TGTGCCAGTAACCGCCCGGCAGGACAGGGAAGCAATCAGCCCCAGCATTTT	CASNRPAGQGSNQPQHF
-	-	TRBV4-3	TRBJ1-2	TGCGCCAGTAGCCAAGGCGCGGCGGGGGCAGGATATGGCTACACCTTC	CASSQGAAGAGYGYTF
-	-	TRBV7-8	TRBJ1-3	TGTGCCAGCAGCTTAGCCTTCAGGGGAGTTGGAAACACCATATATTTT	CASSLAFRGVGNTIYF
-	-	TRBV28	TRBJ2-7	TGTGCCAGGGGGAGAAGGGCATACGAGCAGTACTTC	CARGRRAYEQYF
TRBD1	-	TRBV28	TRBJ1-2	TGTGCCACCCATCGCCCCTCACGACAGGGGGATCGCGATGGCTACACCTTC	CATHRPSRQGDRDGYTF
TRBD1	-	TRBV6-6	TRBJ1-2	TGTGCCAGCAGTAATTTACAGGGGGCGGGGTATGGCTACACCTTC	CASSNLQGAGYGYTF
-	-	TRBV19	TRBJ2-5	TGTGCCAGTAGTATAGGAGGGATCATCCAAGAGACCCAGTACTTC	CASSIGGIIQETQYF
TRBD2	-	TRBV19	TRBJ2-1	TGTGCCAGTAGTATCGGACTAGCGGGGGGGCGTGGCTACAATGAGCAGTTCTTC	CASSIGLAGGRGYNEQFF
TRBD1	-	TRBV4-1	TRBJ1-6	TGCGCCAGCAGCCAAGATGAAGGGCCCAGGGGGCTGAGCTCCTATAATTCACCCCTCCACTTT	CASSQDEGPRGLSSYNSPLHF
TRBD1	-	TRBV19	TRBJ1-2	TGTGCCAGTAGAGAGACAGGGGGCAATGGCTACACCTTC	CASRETGGNGYTF
-	-	TRBV9	TRBJ1-1	TGTGCCAGCAGCAAGACAGGTTACACTGAAGCTTTCTTT	CASSKTGYTEAFF
TRBD1	-	TRBV2	TRBJ1-2	TGTGCCAGCCGGGACAGTAACTATGGCTACACCTTC	CASRDSNYGYTF
TRBD1	-	TRBV5-1	TRBJ2-7	TGCGCCAGCAGCGAGGGGACAGGGGGCCTTTACGAGCAGTACTTC	CASSEGTGGLYEQYF
TRBD1	-	TRBV9	TRBJ2-7	TGTGCCAGCAGCGTAGAAGGACAGGGCTGGGACGAGCAGTACTTC	CASSVEGQGWDEQYF
TRBD2	-	TRBV11-1	TRBJ2-3	TGTGCCAGCAGCCGGAAAGTATCACTAGCGCGAGGCACAGATACGCAGTATTTT	CASSRKVSLARGTDTQYF
-	-	TRBV18	TRBJ1-1	TGTGCCAGCTCACCACTGTCCAGTGGAGCTTTCTTT	CASSPLSSGAFF
TRBD1	-	TRBV5-5	TRBJ1-4	TGTGCCAGCAGCTTGAAAGGAGCGGGACAGGTCGGCGAAAAACTGTTTTTT	CASSLKGAGQVGEKLFF
TRBD2	-	TRBV18	TRBJ2-1	TGTGCCAGCTCACCCTGGACTAGCGGAAATGAGCAGTTCTTC	CASSPWTSGNEQFF
TRBD1	-	TRBV7-2	TRBJ1-1	TGTGCCAGCAGCTTAGTTTCAGGACAGGGCGCTGAAGCTTTCTTT	CASSLVSGQGAEAFF
TRBD1	-	TRBV4-1	TRBJ2-5	TGCGCCAGCAGCCAACCGACAGGGGCTGTAGAGACCCAGTACTTC	CASSQPTGAVETQYF
-	-	TRBV6-6	TRBJ2-7	TGTGCCAGCAGTTACTCTCCACTTTACGAGCAGTACTTC	CASSYSPLYEQYF
-	-	TRBV18	TRBJ2-3	TGTGCCAGCTCACCCATAACTGGACAGACAGATACGCAGTATTTT	CASSPITGQTDTQYF
-	-	TRBV28	TRBJ2-7	TGTGCCAGCAGTCTTCGTTACGAGCAGTACTTC	CASSLRYEQYF
TRBD1	-	TRBV30	TRBJ1-1	TGTGCCTGGACCCAGGACAGGGCGGTTGGGAGAGCTTTCTTT	CAWTQDRAVGRAFF